Listed below are T cell receptor beta chains from one sample, sequenced in a study of blood T cell repertoires in COVID-19. Repertoires were generated with immunoSEQ multiplex PCR, while TCRdb's copy carries only in-frame clones and drops some. The data contain about 190,000 clones, approximately 88% of them singletons. The sample taken for sequencing was peripheral blood. The receptors derive from a woman aged 25 to 39 with acute or convalescent COVID-19. CDR3s include the opening cysteine and the closing phenylalanine or tryptophan. The D gene is left open where the match is weak. Clone sizes are given selectively: once, few, many, or a class where the clone is expanded.

>TRBJ2-3|TRBV11-3|NA|NA
TGTGCCAGCAGCTTAATACAGGGGGGGGGAGATACGCAGTATTTT
CASSLIQGGGDTQYF
>TRBJ1-2|TRBV19|TRBD1|NA
TGTGCCAGTAGTACCCGGGACAGTCCCCCCAACTATGGCTACACCTTC
CASSTRDSPPNYGYTF
>TRBJ2-7|TRBV7-9|TRBD1|NA
TGTGCCAGCAGCTTCGGAGCGGGACAGGGACCCTACGAGCAGTACTTC
CASSFGAGQGPYEQYF
>TRBJ2-5|TRBV5-4|NA|NA
TGTGCCAGCAGCTTGGCTGGGACTGAAGAGACCCAGTACTTC
CASSLAGTEETQYF
>TRBJ1-2|TRBV2|NA|once
TGTGCCAGCAGTGAAGCACCCGACAGCTATGGCTACACCTTC
CASSEAPDSYGYTF
>TRBJ2-7|TRBV19|TRBD2|NA
TGTGCCAGTAGTATTGGGGGGGTCGGGACTGGCTTATACGAGCAGTACTTC
CASSIGGVGTGLYEQYF
>TRBJ2-6|TRBV6-2/TRBV6-3|TRBD1|NA
TGTGCCAGCAGTTCCGTCAAGCCACCGGGACAGGGTCGCTCTGGGGCCAACGTCCTGACTTTC
CASSSVKPPGQGRSGANVLTF
>TRBJ2-1|TRBV4-1|NA|NA
TGCGCCAGCAGCCAAGTAGTCCGGGGGGCATACAATGAGCAGTTCTTC
CASSQVVRGAYNEQFF
>TRBJ2-7|TRBV24-1|TRBD2|NA
TGTGCCACCAGTGATTTCCGACTAGCGGATCTAAGGGGCTACGAGCAGTACTTC
CATSDFRLADLRGYEQYF
>TRBJ1-4|TRBV7-9|TRBD1|NA
TGTGCCAGCAGCCCGGGACAGGGGAAAGATGAAAAACTGTTTTTT
CASSPGQGKDEKLFF
>TRBJ2-7|TRBV7-9|NA|NA
TGTGCCAGCAGCTTACGGGGTGTAGATGCCTACGAGCAGTACTTC
CASSLRGVDAYEQYF
>TRBJ2-1|TRBV6-5|NA|few
TGTGCCAGCAGTCTTAAGACAGGGACTTACAATGAGCAGTTCTTC
CASSLKTGTYNEQFF
>TRBJ1-5|TRBV5-8|NA|NA
TGTGCCAGCAGCTTTAGAGGGTATAGCAATCAGCCCCAGCATTTT
CASSFRGYSNQPQHF
>TRBJ2-1|TRBV18|NA|NA
TGTGCCAGCTCACCCTCCGGGACTGCTCGGAATGAGCAGTTCTTC
CASSPSGTARNEQFF
>TRBJ1-5|TRBV5-1|TRBD1|NA
TGCGCCAGCAGCGAGGGACAGGTCGGGGATCAGCCCCAGCATTTT
CASSEGQVGDQPQHF
>TRBJ1-5|TRBV7-9|NA|NA
TGTGCCAGCAGCGCGCAAGAAAATCAGCCCCAGCATTTT
CASSAQENQPQHF
>TRBJ2-1|TRBV10-1|TRBD1|NA
TGCGCCAGCAGTGATTTTAGGGGGCTTGAGCAGTTCTTC
CASSDFRGLEQFF
>TRBJ2-4|TRBV28|TRBD2|few
TGTGCCAGCAGTTTCAGGGACTACAATGGAAACATTCAGTACTTC
CASSFRDYNGNIQYF
>TRBJ2-2|TRBV20-1|TRBD2|NA
TGCAGTGCTAGTAGGCTAGCGGGACGACGCTGGGGGGAGCTGTTTTTT
CSASRLAGRRWGELFF
>TRBJ2-5|TRBV5-1|NA|NA
TGCGCCAGTGGGCACCAAGAGACCCAGTACTTC
CASGHQETQYF
>TRBJ2-5|TRBV20-1|NA|NA
TGCAGTGCTAGTATCATGGGGAAAGGGGTCGAAGAGACCCAGTACTTC
CSASIMGKGVEETQYF
>TRBJ2-7|TRBV4-1|NA|NA
TGCGCCAGCAGCCAAGTGTTGACAAACGAGCAGTACTTC
CASSQVLTNEQYF
>TRBJ2-3|TRBV14|NA|NA
TGTGCCAGCAGCCAAGATCCGTTCAGGGATACGCAGTATTTT
CASSQDPFRDTQYF
>TRBJ2-6|TRBV28|NA|NA
TGTGCCAGCAGTTCCCCAGGGGCTGGGGCCAACGTCCTGACTTTC
CASSSPGAGANVLTF
>TRBJ1-1|TRBV9|NA|few
TGTGCCAGCAGCGTAGGCCCCCGACTTGAAGCTTTCTTT
CASSVGPRLEAFF
>TRBJ2-1|TRBV25-1|TRBD1|NA
TGTGCCAGCAGTGCACGGACAGGGGAGGGTCGTCTGTTCTTC
CASSARTGEGRLFF